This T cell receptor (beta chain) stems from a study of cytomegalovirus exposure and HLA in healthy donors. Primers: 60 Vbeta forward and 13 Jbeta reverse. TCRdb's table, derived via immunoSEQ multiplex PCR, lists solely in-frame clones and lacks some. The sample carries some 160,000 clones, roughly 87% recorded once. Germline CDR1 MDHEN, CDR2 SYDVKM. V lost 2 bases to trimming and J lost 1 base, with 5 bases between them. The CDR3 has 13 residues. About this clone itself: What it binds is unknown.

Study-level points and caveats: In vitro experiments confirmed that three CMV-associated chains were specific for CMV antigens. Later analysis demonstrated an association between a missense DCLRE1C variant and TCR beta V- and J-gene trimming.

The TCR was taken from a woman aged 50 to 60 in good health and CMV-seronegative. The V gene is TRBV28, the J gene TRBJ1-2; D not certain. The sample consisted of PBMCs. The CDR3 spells CASSLGDNYGYTF. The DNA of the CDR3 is TGTGCCAGCAGTTTAGGAGATAACTATGGCTACACCTTC.